This is a list of T cell receptor beta chains from one sample in a study of blood T cells in healthy people across ages. TCRdb redid the calling of the 5' RACE reads with MiXCR, one entry per CDR3 protein. The sample holds under 1,100,000 distinct CDR3 sequences, around 27% seen once. Another study also made use of these data, one on T cells of mothers and their children.

The sequenced material came from blood. These receptors originate from a girl aged 2 to 9 in good health. Both conserved end residues are part of each CDR3. A D gene is named only where the DNA matches it firmly. A clone size is listed for some rows: how often the clone was seen (once, few, many), or a class if it is expanded.

NA	TRBV20-1	TRBJ2-3	NA	16	TGCAGTGCTAGAGGATCGGCTAGCGCGACCACAGATACGCAGTATTTT	CSARGSASATTDTQYF
TRBD1	TRBV4-1	TRBJ2-5	NA	14	TGCGCCAGCAGCCGGACAGGGAATGGAGAGACCCAGTACTTC	CASSRTGNGETQYF
NA	TRBV9	TRBJ1-4	NA	14	TGTGCCAGCAGTGGCGACGGGGGTAATGAAAAACTGTTTTTT	CASSGDGGNEKLFF
NA	TRBV11-2	TRBJ1-1	NA	20	TGTGCCAGCAGCCTTAGTGGGAGGGATTGGATCCCAGCTCGGAACACTGAAGCTTTCTTT	CASSLSGRDWIPARNTEAFF
NA	TRBV20-1	TRBJ2-5	NA	13	TGCAGTGCTAGAATTCTTACAGGGGAGACCCAGTACTTC	CSARILTGETQYF
NA	TRBV2	TRBJ2-1	few	14	TGTGCCAGCGGCGGGGCCTTAGCCTACAATGAGCAGTTCTTC	CASGGALAYNEQFF
TRBD1	TRBV29-1	TRBJ2-5	few	14	TGCAGCGTTACGACAGGGCCACACCAAGAGACCCAGTACTTC	CSVTTGPHQETQYF
NA	TRBV28	TRBJ2-3	few	12	TGTGCCAGCAGGGCTCGCACAGATACGCAGTATTTT	CASRARTDTQYF
TRBD1	TRBV24-1	TRBJ2-7	NA	14	TGTGCCACCAGTGAAACGACAGGGTATGGCGAGCAGTACTTC	CATSETTGYGEQYF
NA	TRBV7-9	TRBJ2-6	NA	12	TGTGCCACCCCCGTAGGGGCCAACGTCCTGACTTTC	CATPVGANVLTF
TRBD1	TRBV6-1	TRBJ1-3	NA	15	TGTGCCAGCAGTGATCCGGGACAGGGTTCGTACACCATATATTTT	CASSDPGQGSYTIYF
NA	TRBV3-1	TRBJ1-2	few	14	TGTGCCAGCAGCCAAGTGGGGAGTGGAGATGGCTACACCTTC	CASSQVGSGDGYTF
NA	TRBV29-1	TRBJ1-2	few	14	TGCAGCGTTTATCCGGGGGCGGGCGGTGATGGCTACACCTTC	CSVYPGAGGDGYTF
NA	TRBV3-1	TRBJ2-7	few	13	TGTGCCAGCAGCCAAAAGCAGGGCTCCGAGCAGTACTTC	CASSQKQGSEQYF
NA	TRBV13	TRBJ2-7	NA	14	TGTGCCAGCAGTCACAGGGGGGGGAGCGACGAGCAGTACTTC	CASSHRGGSDEQYF
TRBD1	TRBV5-1	TRBJ2-7	few	14	TGCGCCAGCAGCTTGGACAGGGGGTACTACGAGCAGTACTTC	CASSLDRGYYEQYF
NA	TRBV20-1	TRBJ2-3	many	10	TGTAGTGGAGCGACAGATACGCAGTATTTT	CSGATDTQYF
TRBD2	TRBV20-1	TRBJ2-1	NA	16	TGCAGTGCCATAAGCGGGGGGGCGAGCTCCTACAATGAGCAGTTCTTC	CSAISGGASSYNEQFF
NA	TRBV20-1	TRBJ2-5	NA	15	TGCAGTGCTAGAGATCCCAGGGGCCCGGGAGAGACCCCGTACTTC	CSARDPRGPGETPYF
NA	TRBV18	TRBJ1-1	NA	14	TGTGCCAGCTCTCCAGACGAGGCTAACACTGAAGCTTTCTTT	CASSPDEANTEAFF
TRBD1	TRBV7-2	TRBJ1-2	NA	15	TGTGCCAGCAGTGACCACGGGACAGACTACTATGGCTACACCTTC	CASSDHGTDYYGYTF
TRBD2	TRBV5-1	TRBJ2-5	few	13	TGCGCCAGCACAGCGGGGGCGGGAGAGACCCAGTACTTC	CASTAGAGETQYF
NA	TRBV2	TRBJ2-1	NA	15	TGTGCCAGCAGTCTTACGAATTTACCCTACAATGAGCAGTTCTTC	CASSLTNLPYNEQFF
NA	TRBV7-2	TRBJ1-2	NA	13	TGTGCCAGCAGCTTGACGGCAGGGAAGGGCTACACCTTC	CASSLTAGKGYTF
NA	TRBV18	TRBJ1-4	NA	17	TGTGCCAGCTCACCGGGATCTAACTTTGCAACTAATGAAAAACTGTTTTTT	CASSPGSNFATNEKLFF
NA	TRBV7-2	TRBJ2-1	few	16	TGTGCCAGCAGCGCTCAGGGCGGGGTTACCTACAATGAGCAGTTCTTC	CASSAQGGVTYNEQFF
NA	TRBV7-2	TRBJ2-7	NA	13	TGTGCCAGCAGCGTCATGGGGGGATACGAGCAGTACTTC	CASSVMGGYEQYF
NA	TRBV12-3/TRBV12-4	TRBJ2-1	few	13	TGTGCCAACACCGCGTCTCCTTTGGGTGAGCAGTTCTTC	CANTASPLGEQFF
TRBD2	TRBV4-2	TRBJ2-1	few	17	TGTGCCAGCAGCCAAGATGGCGGGAGGGGAAACTACAATGAGCAGTTCTTC	CASSQDGGRGNYNEQFF
NA	TRBV20-1	TRBJ1-1	NA	11	TGCAGTGCTGCCACGGACACTGAAGCTTTCTTT	CSAATDTEAFF
NA	TRBV12-3/TRBV12-4	TRBJ2-3	NA	14	TGTGCCGGCATCCCAGGAACCGGGACAGATACGCAGTATTTT	CAGIPGTGTDTQYF
NA	TRBV11-2	TRBJ2-5	few	15	TGTGCCAGCAGCTTAGATGGGCTAGACCGGGAGACCCAGTACTTC	CASSLDGLDRETQYF
NA	TRBV28	TRBJ2-1	NA	15	NA	CASSSSTSRGREQYF
TRBD2	TRBV28	TRBJ2-3	NA	19	TGTGCCAGCAGACCAACCGGGACTAGCGGGATTCAGAGTAGAGGCACGCAGTATTTT	CASRPTGTSGIQSRGTQYF
TRBD2	TRBV20-1	TRBJ2-3	NA	16	TGCAGTGCTTCTAATGCCCTAGCGGGTTTTACAGATACGCAGTATTTT	CSASNALAGFTDTQYF
NA	TRBV7-8	TRBJ2-5	NA	17	TGTGCCAGCAGATCTCTTCCCCTAGCGCCCACTCAAGAGACCCAGTACTTC	CASRSLPLAPTQETQYF
TRBD2	TRBV9	TRBJ2-7	NA	16	TGTGCCAGCAGCGAGCCCAGGGGTAGCGGGAGCACCGAGCAGTACTTC	CASSEPRGSGSTEQYF
NA	TRBV29-1	TRBJ2-5	NA	13	TGCAGCGTCCGCCAACTAGTCCAAGAGACCCAGTACTTC	CSVRQLVQETQYF
TRBD2	TRBV7-9	TRBJ2-5	NA	14	TGTGCCAGCAGCTTAGGACTAGCGGAAGGGACCCAGTACTTC	CASSLGLAEGTQYF
NA	TRBV5-6	TRBJ2-4	NA	14	TGTGCCAGCAGCTACCGGGACGGCTCAAACATTCAGTACTTC	CASSYRDGSNIQYF
NA	TRBV12-5	TRBJ1-1	NA	14	TGTGCTAGTGGTTTGATCACACCCCTTTGGGGGGCTTTCTTT	CASGLITPLWGAFF